This T cell receptor beta chain was obtained from a study of control samples from healthy donors and cancer patients. CDR3 size: 16 residues. Per germline, CDR1 SGHVS and CDR2 FQNEAQ. V lost 3 bases and J lost 3; bases outside the gene matches: 7. The repertoire was sequenced with immunoSEQ multiplex PCR; TCRdb's copy has only in-frame clones and lacks some. This sample has tens of thousands of clones, with approximately 84% found just once. Sequenced input: PBMCs. The TCR originated in a man between 65 and 80 years old with lung cancer. This rearrangement joins TRBV7-8 to TRBJ2-2; 7 positions agree with TRBD2. CDR3 sequence reads: CASSLVRGGDTGELFF. The DNA for the CDR3 is TGTGCCAGCAGCTTGGTCCGCGGGGGTGACACCGGGGAGCTGTTTTTT.